This is a list of T cell receptor beta chains from one sample in a study of shared clonotypes between healthy human individuals. Assay: immunoSEQ multiplex PCR; the TCRdb copy retains only in-frame clones and omits some. The sample lists roughly 1,000,000 clones; 75% to 80% were seen once. Sequenced: memory CD4+ T cells from PBMCs. Receptor source: a man aged 18-30 years in good health. Some clones in this sample may be carry-over from other donors' samples. Both conserved end residues are part of each CDR3. A D gene is named only where the DNA matches it firmly. Not every row has a clone size; where given, it reads once, few, many or a size class.

TGCGCCAGCCGCGGGATGATAGGAAACCAAAACATTCAGTACTTC	CASRGMIGNQNIQYF	TRBV5-1	NA	TRBJ2-4	NA
TGTGCTTGGACCTTAGGACTAGCGGGAGGGTACGAGCAGTACTTC	CAWTLGLAGGYEQYF	TRBV30	NA	TRBJ2-7	TRBD2
TGTGCCAGCATGACGGCGGGAGTGGCCTCCTACGAGCAGTACTTC	CASMTAGVASYEQYF	TRBV28	NA	TRBJ2-7	TRBD2
TGTGCCAGCAGTGACGAACAGCCGATTCTAGCCAAAAACATTCAGTACTTC	CASSDEQPILAKNIQYF	TRBV2	NA	TRBJ2-4	NA
TGTGCCAGTAGTATTGTGTTGGGGACCCGGGGCGACAATGAGCAGTTCTTC	CASSIVLGTRGDNEQFF	TRBV19	many	TRBJ2-1	NA
TGTGCCAGCAGCTACAGGGGTGGGCAGCCCCAGCATTTT	CASSYRGGQPQHF	TRBV7-2	NA	TRBJ1-5	TRBD1
TGTGCCAGCTCACCACCTTTAGGGCTTTCGGGTACTGAAGCTTTCTTT	CASSPPLGLSGTEAFF	TRBV18	NA	TRBJ1-1	NA
TGTGCCAGCAGTTTGACGGGACAGGGCATCGACGAGCAGTACTTC	CASSLTGQGIDEQYF	TRBV28	NA	TRBJ2-7	TRBD1
TGTGCCTCCTCCAAGGTGGCAGCGGATCAGCCCCAGCATTTT	CASSKVAADQPQHF	TRBV30	NA	TRBJ1-5	NA
TGTGCCAGCAGCTCCTTAGTGAAAACCGGGGAGCTGTTTTTT	CASSSLVKTGELFF	TRBV9	NA	TRBJ2-2	NA
TGCGCCAGCAGCCCCAGCGGGATCCTGCCCTACGAGCAGTACTTC	CASSPSGILPYEQYF	TRBV5-1	NA	TRBJ2-7	TRBD2
TGTGCCAGCAGTTTGACCTCAGTCGCTGGAAACACCATATATTTT	CASSLTSVAGNTIYF	TRBV6-6	NA	TRBJ1-3	NA
TGTGCCAGCAGCGCGCTACTAGCGGGAGCCTACAATGAGCAGTTCTTC	CASSALLAGAYNEQFF	TRBV11-1	NA	TRBJ2-1	TRBD2
TGTGCCAGCAGTTCAATTTACAGCACTAGCGGGAGGTACAACGAGCAGTACTTC	CASSSIYSTSGRYNEQYF	TRBV27	NA	TRBJ2-7	TRBD2
TGTGCCAGCAGTACTGGGATGGGGAAACTGTTTTTT	CASSTGMGKLFF	TRBV6-5	few	TRBJ1-4	NA
TGTGCCAGCAGCTCGAACCTTGGATACTCCGGGAATGAGCAGTTCTTC	CASSSNLGYSGNEQFF	TRBV7-6	once	TRBJ2-1	NA
TGTGCCAGCAGCGGCATACGAGGAGGGAGACCCCAAGAGACCCAGTACTTC	CASSGIRGGRPQETQYF	TRBV7-9	NA	TRBJ2-5	NA
TGTGCCAGCAGCTTCAGACTAGCGAGTACCTACGAGCAGTACTTC	CASSFRLASTYEQYF	TRBV7-2	NA	TRBJ2-7	TRBD2
TGCGCCAGCAGCCAAGACTTCAGGCCGAACTCTGGAAACACCATATATTTT	CASSQDFRPNSGNTIYF	TRBV4-3	NA	TRBJ1-3	NA
TGCGCCAGCAGCTCCGGACGGACACAAGAGACCCAGTACTTC	CASSSGRTQETQYF	TRBV5-1	NA	TRBJ2-5	NA
TGTGCCAGCAGCCAGATTTACCCCCGGAGGGAGCCAGACGGGGAGCTGTTTTTT	CASSQIYPRREPDGELFF	TRBV5-8	NA	TRBJ2-2	NA
TGTGCCTGGAGTGTAAGTGGGGTCTATGGCTACACCTTC	CAWSVSGVYGYTF	TRBV30	few	TRBJ1-2	NA
TGTGCCAGCTCCCCTCAGGGGATCGGGCAGCCCCAGCATTTT	CASSPQGIGQPQHF	TRBV18	NA	TRBJ1-5	NA
TGTGCCAGCAGCCCACAGGGACAGTTCACAGATACGCAGTATTTT	CASSPQGQFTDTQYF	TRBV11-2	NA	TRBJ2-3	TRBD1
TGTGCCAGCAGCTTAGATGGACTGTACAATGAGCAGTTCTTC	CASSLDGLYNEQFF	TRBV11-3	NA	TRBJ2-1	NA
TGTGCCAGCAGCCGGGACTTAGCCTACGAGCAGTACTTC	CASSRDLAYEQYF	TRBV9	NA	TRBJ2-7	NA
TGTGCCAGCAGCGCCTGGCTCGACACCGGGGAGCTGTTTTTT	CASSAWLDTGELFF	TRBV7-9	NA	TRBJ2-2	NA
TGTGCCAGCAGTACACGGGAGCTCTATGGCTACACCTTC	CASSTRELYGYTF	TRBV28	few	TRBJ1-2	NA
TGTGCCAGTAGTATGGGGGCTTATGAAAAACTGTTTTTT	CASSMGAYEKLFF	TRBV19	NA	TRBJ1-4	NA
TGTGCCAGCAGCTCCCGTGGGATTAGGGGGGAGACCCAGTACTTC	CASSSRGIRGETQYF	TRBV5-4	NA	TRBJ2-5	NA
TGTGCCAGCAGAGGGACAGGTAGCAATCAGCCCCAGCATTTT	CASRGTGSNQPQHF	TRBV2	NA	TRBJ1-5	TRBD1
TGTGCCAGCAGCTCCTCGTGGCTCCCCAATGAGCAGTTCTTC	CASSSSWLPNEQFF	TRBV5-4	NA	TRBJ2-1	NA
TGTGCCAGCAGTTCAGGTCTTCGGGGGAGCAATCAGCCCCAGCATTTT	CASSSGLRGSNQPQHF	TRBV27	few	TRBJ1-5	NA
TGCGCCAGCAGCCAAGATTTGGGGACAGCTTATGGCTACACCTTC	CASSQDLGTAYGYTF	TRBV4-1	NA	TRBJ1-2	TRBD1
TGTGCCAGCAGTCTCCCCGGGTTGGAGCAGTACTTC	CASSLPGLEQYF	TRBV28	NA	TRBJ2-7	NA
TGTGCCAGCAGGTTGGGACGCGAGCAGTACTTC	CASRLGREQYF	TRBV6-5	few	TRBJ2-7	NA
TGCGCCAGCAGCCCACAGGGGGTTGGTACTGAAGCTTTCTTT	CASSPQGVGTEAFF	TRBV5-1	NA	TRBJ1-1	TRBD1
TGTGCCAGCAGCTTAGGTCCAGCGGGGGTATGGGAGCAGTACTTC	CASSLGPAGVWEQYF	TRBV7-9	NA	TRBJ2-7	TRBD2
TGTGCCTGGTGGACAGGTTATGGCTACACCTTC	CAWWTGYGYTF	TRBV30	once	TRBJ1-2	TRBD1
TGTGCCAGCAGCCGAGGGGGGTCAGCCGGGGAGCTGTTTTTT	CASSRGGSAGELFF	TRBV4-2	NA	TRBJ2-2	NA
TGTGCCAGCAGTTCCCCCCCCGGGACGGAAAACTATGGCTACACCTTC	CASSSPPGTENYGYTF	TRBV28	NA	TRBJ1-2	NA
TGTGCCAGCAGCTTAACCCCAAAGGATGGAGCCGGGGAGCTGTTTTTT	CASSLTPKDGAGELFF	TRBV7-2	many	TRBJ2-2	NA
TGTGCCAGCAGCTTAGAAAGTGGCGGGAGGGCAGATACGCAGTATTTT	CASSLESGGRADTQYF	TRBV7-2	NA	TRBJ2-3	TRBD2
TGTGCCAGCAGCCTCAGGGTTGGGCCCCAGCATTTT	CASSLRVGPQHF	TRBV6-1	NA	TRBJ1-5	NA
TGTGCCAGCAGGACAGACGGGAAGATCACCGGGGAGCTGTTTTTT	CASRTDGKITGELFF	TRBV7-3	once	TRBJ2-2	NA
TGTGCCAGCAGTGAAGAATTAGTTCCCACCGGGGAGCTGTTTTTT	CASSEELVPTGELFF	TRBV6-1	NA	TRBJ2-2	NA
TGTGCCAGCTCACCAGACTCGGGCACTGAAGCTTTCTTT	CASSPDSGTEAFF	TRBV18	NA	TRBJ1-1	NA
TGTGCCAGCAGCTTAGGGGCAGGGGAACTGTTTTTT	CASSLGAGELFF	TRBV7-2	many	TRBJ1-4	NA